The sequence of this TCR beta chain was determined in a study of cytomegalovirus exposure and HLA in healthy donors. The protocol was immunoSEQ multiplex PCR, while the TCRdb copy is restricted to in-frame clones and leaves out a portion. The data show 70,000 to 85,000 clones, roughly 92% seen once. The germline CDR1 and CDR2 sequences are MNHNY and SVGAGI (reference sequence). The CDR3 contains 16 residues. The V segment lost 6 bases and the J segment 0 bases; nucleotides outside the gene matches: 6. This sequence joins TRBV6-6 and TRBJ2-2, with 8 bases matching TRBD1. Sample: PBMCs. The sequence came from a woman aged 18 to 35 in good health and CMV-seropositive. CDR3 in amino acids: CASSTSTGANTGELFF. The CDR3 nucleotides are TGTGCCAGCAGCACTTCGACAGGGGCGAACACCGGGGAGCTGTTTTTT.